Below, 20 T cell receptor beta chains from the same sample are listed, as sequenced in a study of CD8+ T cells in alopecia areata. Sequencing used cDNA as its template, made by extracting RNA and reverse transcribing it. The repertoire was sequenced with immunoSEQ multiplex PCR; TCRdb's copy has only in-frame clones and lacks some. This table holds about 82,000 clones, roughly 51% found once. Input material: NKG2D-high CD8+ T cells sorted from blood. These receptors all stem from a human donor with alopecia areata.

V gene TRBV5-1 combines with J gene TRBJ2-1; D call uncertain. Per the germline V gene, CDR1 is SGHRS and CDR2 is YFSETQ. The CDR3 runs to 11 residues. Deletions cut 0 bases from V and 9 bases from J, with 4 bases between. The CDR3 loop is CASSLEVEQFF. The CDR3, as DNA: TGCGCCAGCAGCTTGGAGGTTGAGCAGTTCTTC.

In DNA, the CDR3 is TGTGCCAGCAGCGGAGCGGGGGTAGAGACCCAGTACTTC. Its protein product is CASSGAGVETQYF. The chain has TRBV9 and TRBJ2-5; TRBD2 agrees at 8 bases. This CDR3 spans 13 amino acids. The germline CDR1 and CDR2 sequences are SGDLS and YYNGEE. Unmatched junction bases numbered 2, after V lost 3 bases and J lost 4 bases.

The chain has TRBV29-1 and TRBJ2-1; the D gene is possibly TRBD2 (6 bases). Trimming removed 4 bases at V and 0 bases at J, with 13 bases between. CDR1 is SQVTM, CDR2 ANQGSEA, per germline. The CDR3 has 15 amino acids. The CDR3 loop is CSVVPSAYSYNEQFF. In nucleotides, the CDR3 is TGCAGCGTTGTTCCTAGCGCATACTCCTACAATGAGCAGTTCTTC.

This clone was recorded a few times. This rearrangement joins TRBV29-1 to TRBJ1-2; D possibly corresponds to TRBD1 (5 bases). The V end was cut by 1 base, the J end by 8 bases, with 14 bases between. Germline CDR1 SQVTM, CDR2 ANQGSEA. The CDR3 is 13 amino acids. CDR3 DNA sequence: TGCAGCGTTGAAGGGCAGGGCGTTGAGGGCTACACCTTC. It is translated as CSVEGQGVEGYTF. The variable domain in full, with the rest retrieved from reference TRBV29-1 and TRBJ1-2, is SAVISQKPSRDICQRGTSLTIQCQVDSQVTMMFWYRQQPGQSLTLIATANQGSEATYESGFVIDKFPISRPNLTFSTLTVSNMSPEDSSIYLCSVEGQGVEGYTFGSGTRLTVV.

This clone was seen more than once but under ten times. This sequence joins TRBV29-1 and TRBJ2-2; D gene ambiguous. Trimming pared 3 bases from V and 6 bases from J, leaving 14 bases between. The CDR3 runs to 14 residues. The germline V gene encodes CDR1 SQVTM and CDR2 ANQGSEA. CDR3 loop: CSVDSPVRPGELFF. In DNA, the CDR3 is TGCAGCGTTGACAGCCCAGTACGTCCCGGGGAGCTGTTTTTT.

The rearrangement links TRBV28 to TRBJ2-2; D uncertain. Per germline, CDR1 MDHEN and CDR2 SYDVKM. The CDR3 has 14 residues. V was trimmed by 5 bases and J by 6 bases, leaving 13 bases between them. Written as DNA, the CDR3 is TGTGCCAGCAGTAAGGTGTATGATTCCGGGGAGCTGTTTTTT. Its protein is CASSKVYDSGELFF.

The CDR3 DNA reads as TGTGCCAGCAAAGAATACAGGGGAAGTTCCTACAATGAGCAGTTCTTC. Amino acid sequence: CASKEYRGSSYNEQFF. J is TRBJ2-1 and V is TRBV27; 7 bases are a match to TRBD1. Unmatched junction bases numbered 10, after V lost 7 bases and J lost 1 base. Germline V gene data show CDR1 as MNHEY and CDR2 as SMNVEV (reference sequence). The length of the CDR3 is 16 residues.

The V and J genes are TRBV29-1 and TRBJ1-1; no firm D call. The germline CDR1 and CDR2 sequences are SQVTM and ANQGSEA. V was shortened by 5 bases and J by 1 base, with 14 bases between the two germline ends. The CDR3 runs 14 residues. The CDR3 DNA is TGCAGCGTTAAGGTCCCTCCCCGGAACACTGAAGCTTTCTTT. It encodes CSVKVPPRNTEAFF.

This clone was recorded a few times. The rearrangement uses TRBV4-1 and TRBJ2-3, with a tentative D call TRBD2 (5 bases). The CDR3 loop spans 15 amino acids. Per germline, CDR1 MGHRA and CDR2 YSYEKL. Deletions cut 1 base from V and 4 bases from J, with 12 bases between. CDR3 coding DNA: TGCGCCAGCAGCCAAGGCGGACTGGCCGCAGATACGCAGTATTTT. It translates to CASSQGGLAADTQYF.

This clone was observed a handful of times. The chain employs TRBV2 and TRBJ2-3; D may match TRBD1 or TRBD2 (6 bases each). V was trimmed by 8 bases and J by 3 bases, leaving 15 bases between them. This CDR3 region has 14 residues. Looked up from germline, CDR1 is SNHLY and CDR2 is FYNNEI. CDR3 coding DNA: TGTGCCAGCGGGGGGCTAGCGACTACAGATACGCAGTATTTT. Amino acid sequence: CASGGLATTDTQYF.

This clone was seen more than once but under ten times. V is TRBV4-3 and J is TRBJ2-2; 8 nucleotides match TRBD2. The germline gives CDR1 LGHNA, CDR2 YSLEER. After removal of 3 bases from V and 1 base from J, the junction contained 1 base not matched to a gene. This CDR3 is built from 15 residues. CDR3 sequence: CASSHSGVNTGELFF. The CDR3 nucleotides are TGCGCCAGCAGCCATAGCGGGGTGAACACCGGGGAGCTGTTTTTT.

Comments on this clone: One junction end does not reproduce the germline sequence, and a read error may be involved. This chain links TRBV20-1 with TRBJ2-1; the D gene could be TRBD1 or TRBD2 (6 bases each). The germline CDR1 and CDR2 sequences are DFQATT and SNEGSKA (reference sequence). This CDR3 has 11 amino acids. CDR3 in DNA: TGCAGTGCAAGAGAGGGGGGTGAGCAGTTCTTC. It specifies CSAREGGEQFF.

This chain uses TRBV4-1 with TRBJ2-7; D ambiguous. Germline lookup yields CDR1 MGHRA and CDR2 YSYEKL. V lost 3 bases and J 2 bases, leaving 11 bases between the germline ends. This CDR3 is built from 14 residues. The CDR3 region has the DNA TGCGCCAGCAGCCAGCTAACAGCCCCCTACGAGCAGTACTTC. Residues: CASSQLTAPYEQYF.

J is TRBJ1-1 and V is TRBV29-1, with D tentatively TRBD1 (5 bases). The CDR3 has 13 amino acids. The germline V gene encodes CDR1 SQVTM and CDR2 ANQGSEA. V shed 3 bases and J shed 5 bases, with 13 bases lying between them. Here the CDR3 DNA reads TGCAGCGTTGAGCCACGGGGGAGGACTGAAGCTTTCTTT. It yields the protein CSVEPRGRTEAFF.

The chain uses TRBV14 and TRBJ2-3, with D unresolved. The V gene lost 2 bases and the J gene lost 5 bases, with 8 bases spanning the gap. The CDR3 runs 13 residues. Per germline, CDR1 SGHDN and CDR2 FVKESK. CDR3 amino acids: CASSQTVLDTQYF. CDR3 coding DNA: TGTGCCAGCAGCCAAACAGTGCTAGATACGCAGTATTTT.

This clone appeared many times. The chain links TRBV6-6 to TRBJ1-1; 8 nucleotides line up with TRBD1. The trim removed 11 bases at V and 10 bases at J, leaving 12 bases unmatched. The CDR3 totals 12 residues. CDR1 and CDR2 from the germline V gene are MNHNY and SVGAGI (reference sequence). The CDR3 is CAVFVGTGLAFF. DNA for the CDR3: TGTGCCGTTTTCGTAGGGACAGGTTTAGCTTTCTTT.

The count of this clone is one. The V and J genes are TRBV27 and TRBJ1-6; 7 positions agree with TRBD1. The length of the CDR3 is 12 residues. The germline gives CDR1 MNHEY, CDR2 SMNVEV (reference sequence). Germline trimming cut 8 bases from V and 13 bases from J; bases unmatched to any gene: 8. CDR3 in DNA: TGTGCCAGCGGCGACAGGGAAGGGCCCCTCCACTTT. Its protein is CASGDREGPLHF.

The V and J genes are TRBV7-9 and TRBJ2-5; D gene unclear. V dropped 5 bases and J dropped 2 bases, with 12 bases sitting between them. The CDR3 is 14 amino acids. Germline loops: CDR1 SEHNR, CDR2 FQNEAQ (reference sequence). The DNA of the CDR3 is TGTGCCAGCAGCGTGGACGGACGACAAGAGACCCAGTACTTC. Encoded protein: CASSVDGRQETQYF.

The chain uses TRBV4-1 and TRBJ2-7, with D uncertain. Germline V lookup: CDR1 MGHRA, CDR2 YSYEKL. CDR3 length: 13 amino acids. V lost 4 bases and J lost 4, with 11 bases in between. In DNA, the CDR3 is TGCGCCAGCAGCCCCCAGGCCGGGTACGAGCAGTACTTC. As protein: CASSPQAGYEQYF.

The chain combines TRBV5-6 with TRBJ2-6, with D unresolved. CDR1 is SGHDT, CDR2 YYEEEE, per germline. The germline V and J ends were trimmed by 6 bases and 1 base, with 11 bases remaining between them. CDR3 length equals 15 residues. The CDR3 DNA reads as TGTGCCAGCACCCACGGGTTATCTGGGGCCAACGTCCTGACTTTC. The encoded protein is CASTHGLSGANVLTF.